The clone carrying this TCR beta chain was recorded a few times. Original data processing: Scientists estimated how many nucleated cells there were by amplifying reference gene primers. Clones were sequenced by immunoSEQ multiplex PCR, and TCRdb holds only the in-frame ones, with some missing. V, J and clone size derive from that table, while D and trimming were established from the DNA sequence. The sample yields about 430,000 clones, roughly 90% seen once. The data are from a study of blood T cell repertoires in COVID-19. As for the study in general: The study drew acute and convalescent COVID-19 samples from the United States, Italy and Spain.

The receptor comes from a woman aged 30 to 39 with acute COVID-19. The sequenced sample consisted of PBMCs or T cells enriched from blood (not recorded which).

Here the CDR3 reads CASRHPPGQAKIIANSPLHF. Written as DNA, the CDR3 is TGTGCCAGCAGGCATCCTCCGGGACAGGCTAAGATTATCGCCAATTCACCCCTCCACTTT. The chain has TRBV28 and TRBJ1-6; TRBD1 agrees at 8 bases. The junction had 23 bases not matched to a gene; V was cut back by 6 bases and J by 7 bases. Per the germline V gene, CDR1 is MDHEN and CDR2 is SYDVKM. CDR3 length equals 20 residues.